Here is one T cell receptor beta chain with its context. What it binds is not known. The record originates from a study of T cell responses to AZD1222 COVID-19 vaccine. Notes on the study in general: The sample set comprised mostly white British donors with more females, and clonal diversity was possibly underestimated. Unmutated variant regions are reportedly targeted by nearly half of spike-specific TCRs. Among vaccine-associated CD4 TCRs, coverage spanned spike, with dominance at 160-218 and 743-854. No day 14 peak samples; only post-peak repertoires were characterized.

TCRdb's copy holds only in-frame clones and misses some; the assay was immunoSEQ multiplex PCR. The sample records around 130,000 clones, about 90% being singletons. Trimming took 4 bases from V and 2 from J, leaving 5 bases between them. This CDR3 comprises 11 residues. Germline V CDR1 and CDR2: SQVTM, ANQGSEA. J is TRBJ2-5 and V is TRBV29-1; D gene unclear. The sample was peripheral blood, taken 28 days after the second dose of the MenACWY control vaccine. This clonotype was obtained from an adult who received the MenACWY meningococcal vaccine as a control. CDR3 sequence: CSVVGQETQYF. CDR3 DNA sequence: TGCAGCGTTGTGGGTCAAGAGACCCAGTACTTC.